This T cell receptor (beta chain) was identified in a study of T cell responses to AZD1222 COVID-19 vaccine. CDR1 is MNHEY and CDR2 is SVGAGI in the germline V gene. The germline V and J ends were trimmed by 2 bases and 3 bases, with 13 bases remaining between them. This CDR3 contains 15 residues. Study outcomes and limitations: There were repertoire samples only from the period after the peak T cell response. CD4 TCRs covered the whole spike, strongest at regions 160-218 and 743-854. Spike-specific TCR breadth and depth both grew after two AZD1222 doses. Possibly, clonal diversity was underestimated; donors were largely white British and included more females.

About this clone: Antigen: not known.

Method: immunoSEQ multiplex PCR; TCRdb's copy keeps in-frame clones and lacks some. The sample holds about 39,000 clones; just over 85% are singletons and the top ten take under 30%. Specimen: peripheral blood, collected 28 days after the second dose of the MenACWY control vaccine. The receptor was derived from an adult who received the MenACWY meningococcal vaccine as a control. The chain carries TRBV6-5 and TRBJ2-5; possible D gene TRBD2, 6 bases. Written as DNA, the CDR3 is TGTGCCAGCAGTTACGACCCTAGCGCCAAAGAGACCCAGTACTTC. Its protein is CASSYDPSAKETQYF.